The source of this T cell receptor (beta chain) is a study of OX40 agonist ivuxolimab in advanced cancers. The method was immunoSEQ multiplex PCR; TCRdb's version includes in-frame clones alone and lacks a portion of them. Here the sample spans about 68,000 clones, more than 75% being singletons. Germline V gene sequence: CDR1 SGHRS, CDR2 YFSETQ. The V end was cut by 0 bases, the J end by 5 bases, with 14 bases between. The CDR3 contains 15 residues. The specimen was CD4+ or CD8+ T cells sorted from blood, collected in a trial of the OX40 agonist ivuxolimab. This chain links TRBV5-1 with TRBJ2-5; TRBD2 might be the D (6 bases). The sequence was obtained from an adult with an advanced solid tumor such as melanoma, head and neck, liver or kidney cancer. This CDR3 is CASSLVGPREETQYF. CDR3 coding DNA: TGCGCCAGCAGCTTGGTTGGCCCCCGGGAGGAGACCCAGTACTTC.